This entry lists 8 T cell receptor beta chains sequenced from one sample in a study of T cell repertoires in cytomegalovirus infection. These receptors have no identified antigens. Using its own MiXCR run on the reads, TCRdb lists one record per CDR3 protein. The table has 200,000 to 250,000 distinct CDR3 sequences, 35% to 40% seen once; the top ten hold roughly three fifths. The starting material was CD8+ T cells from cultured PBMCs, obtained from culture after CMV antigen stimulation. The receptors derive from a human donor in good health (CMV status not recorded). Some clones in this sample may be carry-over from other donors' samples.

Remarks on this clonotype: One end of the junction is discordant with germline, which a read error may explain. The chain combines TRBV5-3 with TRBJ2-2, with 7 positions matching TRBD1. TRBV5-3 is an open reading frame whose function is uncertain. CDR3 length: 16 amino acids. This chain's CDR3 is CASSLRQGSHTGELFF. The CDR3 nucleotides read TGTGCCAGCAGCTTACGACAGGGTTCGCACACCGGGGAGCTGTTTTTT.

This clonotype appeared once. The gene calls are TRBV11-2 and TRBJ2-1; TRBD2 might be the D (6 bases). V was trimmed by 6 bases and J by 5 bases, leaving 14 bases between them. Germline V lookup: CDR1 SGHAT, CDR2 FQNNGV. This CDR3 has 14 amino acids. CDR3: CASRPGGLDNEQFF. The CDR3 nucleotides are TGTGCCAGCAGACCCGGGGGACTGGACAATGAGCAGTTCTTC.

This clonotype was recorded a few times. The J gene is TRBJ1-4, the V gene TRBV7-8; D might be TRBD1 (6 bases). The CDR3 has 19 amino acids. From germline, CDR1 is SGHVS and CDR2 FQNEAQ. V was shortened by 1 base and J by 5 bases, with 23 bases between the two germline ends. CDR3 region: CASSLEYGGGVDPNEKLFF. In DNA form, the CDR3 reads TGTGCCAGCAGCTTAGAGTACGGAGGGGGTGTAGATCCCAATGAAAAACTGTTTTTT.

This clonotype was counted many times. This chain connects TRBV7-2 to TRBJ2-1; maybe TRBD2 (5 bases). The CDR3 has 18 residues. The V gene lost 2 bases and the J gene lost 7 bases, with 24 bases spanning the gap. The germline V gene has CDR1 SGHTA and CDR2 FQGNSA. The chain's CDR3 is CASSLRPLTARWENEQFF. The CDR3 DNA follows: TGTGCCAGCAGCTTAAGGCCGTTGACTGCGAGATGGGAGAATGAGCAGTTCTTC.

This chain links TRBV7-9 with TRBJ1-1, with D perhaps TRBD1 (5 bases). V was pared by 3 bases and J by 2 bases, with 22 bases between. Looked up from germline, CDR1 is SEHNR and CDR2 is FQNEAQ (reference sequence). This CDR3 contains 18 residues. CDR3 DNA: TGTGCCAGCAGCTTTATGCCGCAGGGAACCCTTTTAAACACTGAAGCTTTCTTT. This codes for CASSFMPQGTLLNTEAFF.

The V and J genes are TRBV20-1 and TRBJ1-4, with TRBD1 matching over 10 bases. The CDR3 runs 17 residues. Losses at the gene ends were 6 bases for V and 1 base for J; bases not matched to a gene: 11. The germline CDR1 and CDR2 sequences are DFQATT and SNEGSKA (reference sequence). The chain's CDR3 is CSAPGTGELGTNEKLFF. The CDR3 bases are TGCAGTGCGCCCGGGACAGGGGAATTAGGAACTAATGAAAAACTGTTTTTT.

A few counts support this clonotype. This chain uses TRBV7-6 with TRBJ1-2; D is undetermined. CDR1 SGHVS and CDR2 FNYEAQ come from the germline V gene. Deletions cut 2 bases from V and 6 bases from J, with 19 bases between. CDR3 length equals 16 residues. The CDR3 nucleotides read TGTGCCAGCAGCTTACCTCCCCTCCCCCGCGAGGATGGCTACACCTTC. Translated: CASSLPPLPREDGYTF.

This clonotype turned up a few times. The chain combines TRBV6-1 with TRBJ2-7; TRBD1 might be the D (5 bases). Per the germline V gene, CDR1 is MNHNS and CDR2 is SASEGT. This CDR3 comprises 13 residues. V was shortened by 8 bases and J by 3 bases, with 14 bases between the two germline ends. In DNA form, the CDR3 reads TGTGCCAGCGGGGCTTCCAGGGTCTACGAGCAGTACTTC. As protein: CASGASRVYEQYF.